This T cell receptor (beta chain) was captured in a study of blood T cell repertoires in COVID-19. The overall study: Both acute and convalescent COVID-19 samples were obtained from the United States, Italy and Spain. Sources were T cells, B-cell-depleted T cells, or PBMCs; the material itself was cDNA or gDNA.

This clone came up a few times. Trimming removed 5 bases at V and 8 bases at J, with 15 bases between. The CDR3 extends over 13 amino acids. Germline V gene sequence: CDR1 SGHTA, CDR2 FQGNSA. Per the original data handling: Estimation of nucleated cell counts was performed using reference gene primer amplification. The method was immunoSEQ multiplex PCR; TCRdb's version includes in-frame clones alone and lacks a portion of them. V and J calls and clone size come straight from that table; D and trimming were deduced from the DNA. The table has over 100,000 clones, roughly 86% seen once. Sequenced: peripheral blood. The rearrangement uses TRBV7-2 and TRBJ1-2; D is uncertain. This sequence was found in a man aged 35 to 55 with acute or convalescent COVID-19. CDR3 sequence: CASSPTPFGGYTF. CDR3 coding DNA: TGTGCCAGCAGCCCGACGCCCTTCGGGGGCTACACCTTC.